Listed below are T cell receptor beta chains from one sample, sequenced in a study of shared clonotypes between healthy human individuals. The repertoire was sequenced with immunoSEQ multiplex PCR; TCRdb's copy has only in-frame clones and lacks some. Of over a million clones in the sample, around 97% were seen once. Material for sequencing was naive CD4+ T cells sorted from blood. The receptor set was obtained from a man aged 25-45 years in good health. The CDR3 runs from the conserved cysteine through the conserved F or W. The D gene is left open where the match is weak. The listing skips clone size in some rows; elsewhere it reads once, few, many or a size class.

. | TRBD2 | TRBJ2-1 | TRBV18 | CASSPLGGSSYNEQFF | TGTGCCAGCTCACCACTCGGGGGGAGCTCCTACAATGAGCAGTTCTTC
. | TRBD1 | TRBJ2-3 | TRBV28 | CASTPGQGAQTSILTQYF | TGTGCCAGCACCCCGGGACAGGGGGCCCAGACTAGCATACTTACGCAGTATTTT
. | TRBD2 | TRBJ2-7 | TRBV6-1 | CASSRTSVTFYEQYF | TGTGCCAGCAGTCGGACTAGCGTAACTTTCTACGAGCAGTACTTC
. | . | TRBJ2-7 | TRBV7-9 | CASSQGREQYF | TGTGCCAGCAGCCAGGGGCGCGAGCAGTACTTC
. | TRBD1 | TRBJ2-7 | TRBV7-2 | CASTPWQGASEQYF | TGTGCCAGCACCCCCTGGCAGGGGGCAAGTGAGCAGTACTTC
. | . | TRBJ2-5 | TRBV9 | CASSVGVRALHQETQYF | TGTGCCAGCAGCGTAGGAGTCAGGGCCCTCCACCAAGAGACCCAGTACTTC
once | TRBD2 | TRBJ2-4 | TRBV15 | CATSRPTGGGNIQYF | TGTGCCACCAGCAGGCCCACCGGGGGGGGCAACATTCAGTACTTC
once | . | TRBJ2-1 | TRBV29-1 | CSVPDQEHNEQFF | TGCAGCGTCCCGGATCAGGAACACAATGAGCAGTTCTTC
. | . | TRBJ1-4 | TRBV5-1 | CASSFQGANEKLFF | TGCGCCAGCAGCTTCCAAGGGGCCAATGAAAAACTGTTTTTT
. | TRBD1 | TRBJ1-5 | TRBV5-4 | CASSRQGGNQPQHF | TGTGCCAGCAGCCGACAGGGCGGCAATCAGCCCCAGCATTTT
. | . | TRBJ2-1 | TRBV7-2 | CASSSRVAAYNEQFF | TGTGCCAGCAGCTCTCGGGTAGCGGCCTACAATGAGCAGTTCTTC
. | . | TRBJ1-2 | TRBV5-4 | CASSPLTGSSMHGYTF | TGTGCCAGCAGCCCATTGACAGGTTCTTCTATGCACGGCTACACCTTC
once | TRBD2 | TRBJ2-5 | TRBV28 | CASKLAGGIQETQYF | TGTGCCAGCAAACTAGCGGGAGGGATCCAAGAGACCCAGTACTTC
. | . | TRBJ2-1 | TRBV18 | CASSPRAGDNEQFF | TGTGCCAGCTCACCACGGGCAGGGGACAATGAGCAGTTCTTC
. | TRBD2 | TRBJ2-1 | TRBV15 | CATSYAPRLATGNEQFF | TGTGCCACCAGCTACGCCCCGAGACTAGCGACAGGCAATGAGCAGTTCTTC
. | . | TRBJ1-5 | TRBV28 | CASSLWMRLGRSNQPQHF | TGTGCCAGCAGTTTATGGATGCGCTTGGGTCGAAGCAATCAGCCCCAGCATTTT
. | TRBD2 | TRBJ2-3 | TRBV7-3 | CASSSGLAVPTDTQYF | TGTGCCAGCAGCTCCGGACTAGCGGTTCCAACCGATACGCAGTATTTT
. | TRBD1 | TRBJ2-7 | TRBV25-1 | CASSAMTGAYEQYF | TGTGCCAGCAGTGCCATGACAGGGGCCTACGAGCAGTACTTC
. | TRBD2 | TRBJ2-7 | TRBV11-2 | CASSLDRGGHNEQYF | TGTGCCAGCAGCTTAGATCGGGGGGGACACAACGAGCAGTACTTC
once | TRBD2 | TRBJ2-3 | TRBV5-5 | CASSLALAGDMTQYF | TGTGCCAGCAGCTTGGCCCTAGCGGGAGACATGACGCAGTATTTT
. | . | TRBJ1-5 | TRBV11-3 | CASSLPHDRGGLSQPQHF | TGTGCCAGCAGCTTACCTCACGACCGGGGGGGATTGAGTCAGCCCCAGCATTTT
. | . | TRBJ1-1 | TRBV6-4 | CASSSTKGATEAFF | TGTGCCAGCAGTAGCACCAAAGGGGCCACTGAAGCTTTCTTT
. | TRBD2 | TRBJ2-1 | TRBV2 | CASSTGTSGSHEQFF | TGTGCCAGCAGTACTGGGACTAGCGGGAGTCATGAGCAGTTCTTC
. | . | TRBJ2-3 | TRBV15 | CATSRVDEDTQYF | TGTGCCACCAGCAGAGTTGATGAAGATACGCAGTATTTT
. | . | TRBJ2-1 | TRBV5-1 | CASSQPPPTERASYNEQFF | TGCGCCAGCAGCCAACCCCCGCCGACGGAACGGGCCTCCTACAATGAGCAGTTCTTC
once | TRBD1 | TRBJ2-3 | TRBV5-1 | CASSLTGGMDTQYF | TGCGCCAGCAGCTTGACAGGGGGTATGGATACGCAGTATTTT